These 30 T cell receptor beta chains were sequenced from one sample in a study of blood T cell repertoires in COVID-19. Sequenced by immunoSEQ multiplex PCR; TCRdb stores in-frame clones only, minus some. This sample has 440,000 or so clones, with approximately 89% found just once. Sequences were obtained from peripheral blood. The receptors here all came from a woman aged 40 to 55 with COVID-19, enrolled during active disease.

The chain combines TRBV6-5 with TRBJ2-1; 9 nucleotides agree with TRBD2. Looked up from germline, CDR1 is MNHEY and CDR2 is SVGAGI. The CDR3 covers 16 residues. After removal of 0 bases from V and 2 bases from J, the junction contained 2 bases not matched to a gene. The CDR3 sequence: CASSYSRLAAYNEQFF. The DNA for the CDR3 is TGTGCCAGCAGTTACTCGAGACTAGCGGCCTACAATGAGCAGTTCTTC.

This chain connects TRBV28 to TRBJ1-1, with D perhaps TRBD1 (5 bases). In germline, CDR1 is MDHEN, CDR2 SYDVKM. Trimming shortened V by 6 bases and J by 6 bases, and 17 bases separated the two germline ends. The CDR3 totals 14 residues. DNA of the CDR3: TGTGCCAGCAGACTACCCCCCGAAGGGGCTGAAGCTTTCTTT. The encoded protein is CASRLPPEGAEAFF. Full variable domain (remainder filled in from reference TRBV28 and TRBJ1-1): DVKVTQSSRYLVKRTGEKVFLECVQDMDHENMFWYRQDPGLGLRLIYFSYDVKMKEKGDIPEGYSVSREKKERFSLILESASTNQTSMYLCASRLPPEGAEAFFGQGTRLTVV.

The rearrangement uses TRBV21-1 and TRBJ2-1; whether TRBD2, the table's D call, matches the DNA was not checked. TRBV21-1 is described as a pseudogene. The CDR3 is made up of 13 amino acids. CDR3 sequence reads: CASGEFPYNEQFF. CDR3 DNA sequence: TGTGCCAGCGGGGAGTTCCCCTACAATGAGCAGTTCTTC.

The chain has TRBV14 and TRBJ2-3; TRBD2 is a possible D gene (5 bases). CDR3 length equals 15 residues. Germline V gives CDR1 SGHDN, CDR2 FVKESK. Trimming shortened V by 3 bases and J by 3 bases, and 13 bases separated the two germline ends. The DNA for the CDR3 is TGTGCCAGCAGCCAGGTCATTCGGGGAACAGATACGCAGTATTTT. Protein sequence: CASSQVIRGTDTQYF.

CDR3 in amino acids: CASSPRGTPTGELFF. The CDR3 DNA is TGTGCCAGCAGCCCCCGGGGGACTCCCACCGGGGAGCTGTTTTTT. The chain combines TRBV6-2 or TRBV6-3 with TRBJ2-2; possible D gene TRBD2, 6 bases. The CDR3 totals 15 residues. The germline V gene has CDR1 MNHEY and CDR2 SVGEGT. Trimming stripped 6 bases from V and 4 bases from J, with 15 bases between.

The chain employs TRBV9 and TRBJ1-6; 9 bases map to TRBD1. There are 15 residues in the CDR3. The V gene end was trimmed by 0 bases and the J gene end by 12 bases; junction bases not matched to a gene: 7. The germline gives CDR1 SGDLS, CDR2 YYNGEE. Here the CDR3 DNA reads TGTGCCAGCAGCGTAGAGGGGACAGGGTGGGAACCCCTCCACTTT. It codes for CASSVEGTGWEPLHF. Drawing the rest from reference TRBV9 and TRBJ1-6, the complete variable domain is DSGVTQTPKHLITATGQRVTLRCSPRSGDLSVYWYQQSLDQGLQFLIQYYNGEERAKGNILERFSAQQFPDLHSELNLSSLELGDSALYFCASSVEGTGWEPLHFGNGTRLTVT.

The rearrangement uses TRBV5-8 and TRBJ1-2; TRBD1 aligns across 7 bases. CDR3 length equals 15 residues. Germline lookup yields CDR1 SGHTS and CDR2 YDEGEE. After removal of 2 bases from V and 2 bases from J, the junction contained 6 bases not matched to a gene. DNA of the CDR3: TGTGCCAGCAGCTTTGGGCGGGGACAGAACTATGGCTACACCTTC. It translates to CASSFGRGQNYGYTF.

This chain joins TRBV27 and TRBJ2-1; tentatively, D is TRBD1 (5 bases). Trimming pared 5 bases from V and 4 bases from J, leaving 9 bases between. CDR1 is MNHEY, CDR2 SMNVEV, per germline (reference sequence). The CDR3 is made up of 13 amino acids. The chain's CDR3 is CASSRTPYNEQFF. CDR3 in DNA: TGTGCCAGCAGTCGGACACCGTACAATGAGCAGTTCTTC.

The chain links TRBV5-5 to TRBJ2-1; weak D call: TRBD2 (5 bases). The germline V gene has CDR1 SGHKS and CDR2 YYEKEE (reference sequence). The CDR3 contains 16 residues. The V end lost 2 bases, the J end lost 6 bases, and 18 bases lay between the germline ends. The CDR3 bases are TGTGCCAGCAGCTTACAAACCCGACTATCCACCAATGAGCAGTTCTTC. It codes for CASSLQTRLSTNEQFF.

The genes are TRBV6-2 or TRBV6-3 and TRBJ1-5; D is unclear. The V gene's germline CDR1 is MNHEY and CDR2 SVGEGT. Trimming stripped 5 bases from V and 3 bases from J, with 14 bases between. The CDR3 has 15 residues. CDR3 DNA sequence: TGTGCCAGCAGTCCCAGGCGGGATCTCAATCAGCCCCAGCATTTT. Translation gives CASSPRRDLNQPQHF.

V usage is TRBV27 and J usage is TRBJ1-2; weak D call: TRBD1 (5 bases). The CDR3 extends over 13 amino acids. CDR1 and CDR2 (germline): MNHEY, SMNVEV (reference sequence). Trimming left V 2 bases short and J 7 bases short, with 11 bases between. Here the CDR3 DNA reads TGTGCCAGCAGTTTAAGGGAAGGGGTTGGCTACACCTTC. It is translated as CASSLREGVGYTF.

The CDR3 sequence: CASSFSPRTEAFF. The DNA of the CDR3 is TGTGCCAGCAGCTTTTCTCCTCGTACTGAAGCTTTCTTT. The chain uses TRBV7-2 and TRBJ1-1; D is undetermined. V lost 3 bases and J lost 5, with 10 bases in between. The CDR3 spans 13 residues. Germline loops: CDR1 SGHTA, CDR2 FQGNSA.

Worth noting for this clone: A junction boundary mismatches the germline segment, possibly from a read error. The rearrangement links TRBV7-3 to TRBJ1-1; D is possibly TRBD1 (5 bases). The CDR3 spans 15 residues. CDR1 and CDR2 (germline): SGHTA, FQGTGA. CDR3 amino acids: CASSLTGGFGTEAFF. The CDR3 region has the DNA TGTGCCAGCAGTTTAACGGGGGGGTTCGGCACTGAAGCTTTCTTT. The full variable domain, completed using reference TRBV7-3 and TRBJ1-1, is GAGVSQTPSNKVTEKGKYVELRCDPISGHTALYWYRQSLGQGPEFLIYFQGTGAADDSGLPNDRFFAVRPEGSVSTLKIQRTERGDSAVYLCASSLTGGFGTEAFFGQGTRLTVV.

The chain has TRBV10-3 and TRBJ2-1, with D perhaps matching TRBD1 (5 bases). Trimming left V 2 bases short and J 5 bases short, with 16 bases between. CDR1 is ENHRY and CDR2 is SYGVKD in the germline V gene. The CDR3 length is 16 residues. The CDR3 region has the DNA TGTGCCATCAGTGAGGTAGGGCAGACAGTAAACAATGAGCAGTTCTTC. This codes for CAISEVGQTVNNEQFF.

The chain joins TRBV3-1 (or the pseudogene TRBV3-2) to TRBJ2-7, with 10 bases aligning to TRBD2. CDR1 and CDR2 (germline): LGHDT, YNNKEL (reference sequence). V shed 3 bases, J shed 2 bases, and the junction held 1 base outside the gene matches. The CDR3 length is 14 residues. In DNA form, the CDR3 reads TGTGCCAGCAGCCACGGGACTAGCGCCTACGAGCAGTACTTC. As protein: CASSHGTSAYEQYF.

The J gene is TRBJ1-4, the V gene TRBV27; D gene unclear. The CDR3 contains 15 residues. V was cut by 5 bases and J by 4 bases, with 14 bases left in between. The germline V gene encodes CDR1 MNHEY and CDR2 SMNVEV (reference sequence). CDR3 in amino acids: CASSPNEQINEKLFF. DNA of the CDR3: TGTGCCAGCAGTCCCAACGAACAGATTAATGAAAAACTGTTTTTT.

The gene calls are TRBV5-1 and TRBJ1-5; TRBD1 agrees at 11 bases. J gave up 3 bases and V 5 bases, and 4 bases lay outside the gene matches. The CDR3 extends over 15 amino acids. Germline assignment: CDR1 SGHRS and CDR2 YFSETQ. The CDR3 is CASRRDRGNNQPQHF. CDR3 nucleotides: TGCGCCAGCAGGCGGGACAGGGGGAACAATCAGCCCCAGCATTTT.

CDR3 region: CASSVAQGFGSYNEQFF. CDR3 nucleotide sequence: TGTGCCAGCAGCGTAGCTCAGGGTTTTGGGTCCTACAATGAGCAGTTCTTC. The chain is built from TRBV9 and TRBJ2-1, with D possibly matching TRBD1 (5 bases). The CDR3 totals 17 residues. Germline V gene data show CDR1 as SGDLS and CDR2 as YYNGEE. Deletions cut 0 bases from V and 1 base from J, with 14 bases between.

The chain couples TRBV2 to TRBJ1-5; D perhaps matches TRBD1 (5 bases). The V and J ends lost 8 bases and 0 bases respectively, with 8 bases between them. This CDR3 is 13 amino acids long. Germline V gene data show CDR1 as SNHLY and CDR2 as FYNNEI. The CDR3 DNA sequence: TGTGCCAGCCTCAGGGATAGCAATCAGCCCCAGCATTTT. It is translated as CASLRDSNQPQHF. Using reference TRBV2 and TRBJ1-5 for the parts outside the CDR3, the full variable domain is EPEVTQTPSHQVTQMGQEVILRCVPISNHLYFYWYRQILGQKVEFLVSFYNNEISEKSEIFDDQFSVERPDGSNFTLKIRSTKLEDSAMYFCASLRDSNQPQHFGDGTRLSIL.

V and J are TRBV7-9 and TRBJ2-1, with TRBD1 identical over 7 bases. Germline V gene data show CDR1 as SEHNR and CDR2 as FQNEAQ (reference sequence). V was clipped by 5 bases and J by 8 bases; unmatched bases: 3. The CDR3 is made up of 12 amino acids. CDR3 region: CASSDRDHEQFF. CDR3 nucleotides: TGTGCCAGCAGCGACAGGGACCATGAGCAGTTCTTC.

There are a few counts of this clone. The gene calls are TRBV30 and TRBJ1-2, with D hard to call. Trimming removed 0 bases from V and 0 bases from J, with 8 bases in between. CDR1 and CDR2 (germline): GTSNPN, SVGIG (reference sequence). The CDR3 is 14 residues long. The CDR3 DNA reads TGTGCCTGGAGTGTACAGCCGACTAACTATGGCTACACCTTC. The encoded protein is CAWSVQPTNYGYTF.

The CDR3 sequence: CASGEGLDEYF. The CDR3 DNA is TGTGCCAGCGGCGAAGGACTAGATGAATACTTC. The V gene is TRBV27, the J gene TRBJ2-5, with 7 bases that match TRBD2. Germline loops: CDR1 MNHEY, CDR2 SMNVEV (reference sequence). CDR3 length: 11 residues. V dropped 8 bases and J dropped 14; count of bases not matched to a gene: 11.

V is TRBV18 and J is TRBJ1-2; TRBD1 might be the D (6 bases). The CDR3 has 15 residues. Trimming took 2 bases from V and 4 from J, leaving 14 bases between them. Germline CDR1 KGHSH, CDR2 LQKENI. CDR3 protein: CASSPGKDSFYGYTF. CDR3 bases: TGTGCCAGCTCACCAGGGAAGGACAGTTTCTATGGCTACACCTTC.

This clone has only a few counts. The sample contains more than one DNA sequence encoding this CDR3. V is TRBV28 and J is TRBJ1-1; the D gene is possibly TRBD1 (6 bases). Trimming took off 4 bases at V and 1 base at J, with 10 bases between the two ends. The CDR3 covers 14 residues. CDR1 and CDR2 from the germline V gene are MDHEN and SYDVKM. CDR3 region: CASSSPGQNTEAFF. The CDR3, as DNA: TGTGCCAGCAGTTCCCCGGGACAGAACACTGAAGCTTTCTTT.

The gene calls are TRBV27 and TRBJ2-1; no clear D gene. Trimming removed 5 bases at V and 7 bases at J, with 9 bases between. The CDR3 runs 12 residues. CDR1 is MNHEY and CDR2 is SMNVEV in the germline V gene (reference sequence). This CDR3 is CASSHVSNEQFF. CDR3 nucleotide sequence: TGTGCCAGCAGTCATGTTAGTAATGAGCAGTTCTTC.

CDR3 protein: CASSLGDINYGYTF. CDR3 coding DNA: TGTGCCAGCTCTCTTGGGGACATCAACTATGGCTACACCTTC. V and J are TRBV6-5 and TRBJ1-2, with D perhaps TRBD1 (6 bases). CDR1 is MNHEY, CDR2 SVGAGI, per germline. This CDR3 contains 14 residues. The germline V and J ends were trimmed by 8 bases and 2 bases, with 15 bases remaining between them.

This clone showed up just once. The chain combines TRBV27 with TRBJ1-2; no clear D gene. Per the germline V gene, CDR1 is MNHEY and CDR2 is SMNVEV (reference sequence). V was cut by 3 bases and J by 8 bases, with 22 bases left in between. This CDR3 contains 16 residues. The CDR3 DNA is TGTGCCAGCAGTTTGTTTTTCCGGGGAGAGTCTCTAGGCTACACCTTC. This sequence encodes CASSLFFRGESLGYTF.

This chain joins TRBV27 and TRBJ2-7; possibly TRBD2 for D (7 bases). Germline V gene sequence: CDR1 MNHEY, CDR2 SMNVEV (reference sequence). This CDR3 comprises 13 residues. V was shortened by 5 bases and J by 6 bases, with 14 bases between the two germline ends. CDR3 DNA: TGTGCCAGCAGTCGCGGGAGAGGGGGCGAGCAGTACTTC. Protein: CASSRGRGGEQYF.

V and J are TRBV2 and TRBJ1-5, with D unresolved. The V gene's germline CDR1 is SNHLY and CDR2 FYNNEI. The CDR3 is made up of 17 amino acids. Trimming took 0 bases from V and 0 from J, leaving 12 bases between them. CDR3 DNA: TGTGCCAGCAGTGAAGCGCTTATCGGGATTAGCAATCAGCCCCAGCATTTT. Translating it yields CASSEALIGISNQPQHF.

This rearrangement joins TRBV9 to TRBJ2-1; the D is unclear. The V gene's germline CDR1 is SGDLS and CDR2 YYNGEE. This CDR3 contains 15 residues. V was shortened by 2 bases and J by 5 bases, with 14 bases between the two germline ends. The CDR3: CASSVINRKHNEQFF. In DNA form, the CDR3 reads TGTGCCAGCAGCGTGATAAACAGAAAACACAATGAGCAGTTCTTC.